Presented here are 7 T cell receptor beta chains from one specimen sequenced in a study of cytomegalovirus exposure and HLA in healthy donors (dated by TCRdb to about 2017). The method behind the library was the immunoSEQ multiplex PCR assay. The multiplex PCR relied on a mix of 60 forward primers for TCR Vbeta segments and 13 reverse primers for TCR Jbeta segments. TCRdb holds this immuneACCESS table with in-frame rearrangements only. Some clones are missing; in checked studies, unresolved V genes explain under half, and the rest has no known cause. Recorded for this sample are under 200,000 clones; around 72% of them occurred a single time. About 3.1% of the sample rests with the top ten. The sample consisted of PBMCs. The receptors were gathered from a woman aged 45-65 years in good health and CMV-seropositive.

As concerns this clone: The sample contains more than one DNA sequence encoding this CDR3. CDR3 in DNA: TGTGCCAGCAGCCTAGCGGGGGCCTACAATGAGCAGTTCTTC. Amino acids: CASSLAGAYNEQFF. The chain links TRBV11-2 to TRBJ2-1, with 10 bases fitting TRBD2. Germline V gives CDR1 SGHAT, CDR2 FQNNGV. With V trimmed by 5 bases and J by 2 bases, 0 bases remained unmatched. CDR3 length equals 14 residues.

In the case of this clone: Sequence at one end of the junction differs from germline and may be a read error. This chain uses TRBV5-1 with TRBJ2-6; D is possibly TRBD1 (5 bases). The CDR3 covers 15 residues. The germline gives CDR1 SGHRS, CDR2 YFSETQ. The DNA of the CDR3 is TGCGCCAGCAAGATGTGGAGCCCTGGGGCCAACGGCCTGACTTTC. As protein: CASKMWSPGANGLTF.

The J gene is TRBJ2-1, the V gene TRBV29-1; no firm D call. The CDR3 runs 12 residues. V shed 7 bases and J shed 7 bases, with 14 bases lying between them. The germline V gene has CDR1 SQVTM and CDR2 ANQGSEA. The CDR3 DNA reads as TGCAGCGGCTCACAAGTTTGGAATGAGCAGTTCTTC. Its translation: CSGSQVWNEQFF.

This clone has just a few counts. V and J are TRBV10-3 and TRBJ2-5; TRBD1 agrees at 10 bases. V lost 7 bases, J lost 2 bases, and 4 bases stayed unmatched. Per the germline V gene, CDR1 is ENHRY and CDR2 is SYGVKD. This CDR3 is built from 14 residues. The DNA of the CDR3 is TGTGCCATCAAAGGGGACAGGGGTCAAGAGACCCAGTACTTC. This encodes CAIKGDRGQETQYF.

This sequence joins TRBV9 and TRBJ2-3; D perhaps matches TRBD2 (6 bases). The CDR3 runs 15 residues. Looked up from germline, CDR1 is SGDLS and CDR2 is YYNGEE. V was trimmed by 3 bases and J by 0 bases, leaving 11 bases between them. The CDR3 nucleotides read TGTGCCAGCAGCGGTGTAGCGGTTAGCACAGATACGCAGTATTTT. It codes for CASSGVAVSTDTQYF.

This CDR3 reads CASGWDRGVVETQYF. The CDR3 DNA sequence: TGTGCTAGTGGCTGGGACAGGGGCGTTGTGGAGACCCAGTACTTC. This sequence joins TRBV12-5 and TRBJ2-5, with TRBD1 matching over 10 bases. The germline V gene encodes CDR1 LGHNT and CDR2 FRNRAP. Trimming at V came to 6 bases and at J to 5 bases, leaving 9 bases not matched to a gene. This CDR3 comprises 15 residues.

The genes are TRBV19 and TRBJ1-5, with a possible D match to TRBD1 (5 bases). Germline CDR1 and CDR2: LNHDA and SQIVND (reference sequence). The V end was cut by 5 bases, the J end by 7 bases, with 12 bases between. CDR3 size: 13 residues. The CDR3 DNA is TGTGCCAGTAGTGGGACTGGGGAGCAGCCCCAGCATTTT. Amino acid sequence: CASSGTGEQPQHF.